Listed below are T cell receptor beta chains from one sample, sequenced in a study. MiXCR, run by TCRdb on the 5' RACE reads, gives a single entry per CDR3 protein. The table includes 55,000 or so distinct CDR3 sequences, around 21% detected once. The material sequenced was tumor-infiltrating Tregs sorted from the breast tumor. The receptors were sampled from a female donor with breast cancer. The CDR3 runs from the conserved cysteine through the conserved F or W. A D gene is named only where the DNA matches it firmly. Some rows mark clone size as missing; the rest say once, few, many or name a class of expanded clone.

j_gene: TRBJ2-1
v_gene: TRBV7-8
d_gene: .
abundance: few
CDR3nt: TGTGCCAGCAGCTTAGCGAGTCTATACAATGAGCAGTTCTTC
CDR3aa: CASSLASLYNEQFF

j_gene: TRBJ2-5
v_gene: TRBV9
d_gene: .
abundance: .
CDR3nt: TGTGCCAGCGGCGGTAGGAGCGGGGAGACCCAGTACTTC
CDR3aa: CASGGRSGETQYF

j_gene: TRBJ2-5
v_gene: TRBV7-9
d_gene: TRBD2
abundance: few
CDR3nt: TGTGCCAGCAGCGTACCCCCCCGGGGGGGGCGAGAGACCCAGTACTTC
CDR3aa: CASSVPPRGGRETQYF

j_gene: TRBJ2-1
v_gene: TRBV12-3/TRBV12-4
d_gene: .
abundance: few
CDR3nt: TGTGCCAGCAGTCCGACCCGCAGGGCTTACAATGAGCAGTTCTTC
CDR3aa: CASSPTRRAYNEQFF

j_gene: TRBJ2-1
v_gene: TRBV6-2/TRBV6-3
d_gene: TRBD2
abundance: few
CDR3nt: TGTGCCAGCAGTTATGCATTACTAGCGGGACCGAGGGAGCAGTTCTTC
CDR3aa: CASSYALLAGPREQFF

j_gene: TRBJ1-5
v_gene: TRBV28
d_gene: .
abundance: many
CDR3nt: TGTGCCAGCAGGCGAATAGGGGGAGGGAATCAGCCCCAGCATTTT
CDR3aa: CASRRIGGGNQPQHF

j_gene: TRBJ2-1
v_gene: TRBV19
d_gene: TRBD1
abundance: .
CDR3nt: TGTGCCAGTAGTATAGATCATGGGACAGTGACGACAAGTGAGCAGTTCTTC
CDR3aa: CASSIDHGTVTTSEQFF

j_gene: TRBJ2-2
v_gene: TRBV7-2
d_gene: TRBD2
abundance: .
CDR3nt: TGTGCCAGCAGCTCCGTAGGCGGGAGAGAGCTGTTTTTT
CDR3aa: CASSSVGGRELFF

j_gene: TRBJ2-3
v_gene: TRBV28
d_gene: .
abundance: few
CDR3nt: TGTGCCAGCAGTTCTGGCGGGTCCCCCCCTCCAGATACGCAGTATTTT
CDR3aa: CASSSGGSPPPDTQYF

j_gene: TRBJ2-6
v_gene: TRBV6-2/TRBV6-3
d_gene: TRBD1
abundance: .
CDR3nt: TGTGCCAGCAGTTACGACAGGGCTGGGGCCAACGTCCTGACTTTC
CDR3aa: CASSYDRAGANVLTF

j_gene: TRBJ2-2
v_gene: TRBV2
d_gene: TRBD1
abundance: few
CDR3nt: TGTGCCAGCTCCGGGACAGCCACCGGGGAGCTGTTTTTT
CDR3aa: CASSGTATGELFF

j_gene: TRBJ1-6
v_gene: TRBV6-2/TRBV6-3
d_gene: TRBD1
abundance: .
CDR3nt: TGTGCCAGCAGTCGGACAGGAGATATTTATTCACCCCTCCACTTT
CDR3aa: CASSRTGDIYSPLHF

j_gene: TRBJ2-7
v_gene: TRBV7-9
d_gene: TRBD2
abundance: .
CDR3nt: TGTGCCAGCAGCCTAGCGGGAGGCCGGTACGAGCAGTACTTC
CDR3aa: CASSLAGGRYEQYF

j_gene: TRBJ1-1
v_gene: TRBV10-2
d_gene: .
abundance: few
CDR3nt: TGCGCCAGCAAACCAACAGGGTTAAACACTGAAGCTTTCTTT
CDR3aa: CASKPTGLNTEAFF

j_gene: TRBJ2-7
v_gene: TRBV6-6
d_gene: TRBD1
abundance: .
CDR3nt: TGTGCCAGCAACAACCGGGACAGGGGGACCTACGAGCAGTACTTC
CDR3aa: CASNNRDRGTYEQYF

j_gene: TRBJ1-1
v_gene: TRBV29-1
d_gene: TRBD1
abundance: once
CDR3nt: TGCAGCGTTGCAAGCAACAGGGGAACCCTTACCTTCCGACGGGGCGAAGCTTTCTTT
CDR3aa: CSVASNRGTLTFRRGEAFF

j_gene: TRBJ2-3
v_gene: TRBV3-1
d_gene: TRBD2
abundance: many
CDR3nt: TGTGCCAGCAGCCTTTCTAGCGGGGGGAATACGCAGTATTTT
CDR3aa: CASSLSSGGNTQYF

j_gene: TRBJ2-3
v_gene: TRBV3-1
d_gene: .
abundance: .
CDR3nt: TGTGCCAGCAGCCAAGATACATTCACAGATACGCAGTATTTT
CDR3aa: CASSQDTFTDTQYF

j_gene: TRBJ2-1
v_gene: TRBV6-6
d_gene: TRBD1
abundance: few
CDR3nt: TGTGCCAGCAGTAGGGACAGAAGCTCCTACAATGAGCAGTTCTTC
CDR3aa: CASSRDRSSYNEQFF

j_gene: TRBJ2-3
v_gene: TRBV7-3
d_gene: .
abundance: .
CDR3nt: TGTGCCAGCAGCTCCCGGGCCGGTATGACAGATACGCAGTATTTT
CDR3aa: CASSSRAGMTDTQYF

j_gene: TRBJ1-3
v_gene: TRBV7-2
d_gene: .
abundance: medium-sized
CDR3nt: TGTGCCAGCAGCTTAGGCCCGGGGGGAGCAGGAAACACCATATATTTT
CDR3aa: CASSLGPGGAGNTIYF

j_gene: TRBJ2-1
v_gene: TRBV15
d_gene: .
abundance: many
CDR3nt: TGTGCCACCAGCAGAGATTACCGGAATGAGCAGTTCTTC
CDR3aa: CATSRDYRNEQFF

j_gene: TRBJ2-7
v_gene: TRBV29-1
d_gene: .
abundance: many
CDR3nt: TGCAGCGTTGAGGGACCTTCCTACGAGCAGTACTTC
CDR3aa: CSVEGPSYEQYF

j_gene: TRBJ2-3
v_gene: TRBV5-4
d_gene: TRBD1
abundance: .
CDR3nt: TGTGCCAGCAGCGCGGACAGGGGGTCCACAGATACGCAGTATTTT
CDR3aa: CASSADRGSTDTQYF

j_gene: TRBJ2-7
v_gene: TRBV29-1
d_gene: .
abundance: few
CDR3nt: TGCAGCGTTGGGGCAGGAGCCTACGAGCAGTACTTC
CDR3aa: CSVGAGAYEQYF